These 26 T cell receptor beta chains share one sample of origin, sequenced in a study of T cells in Graves' hyperthyroidism and ophthalmopathy. TCR beta CDR3 regions were amplified from RNA. Carried out on the TCR CDR3, a first-round RT-PCR used the HTBI primer set. TCRdb re-called the multiplex PCR reads through MiXCR, storing one row per CDR3 protein. This sample has fewer than 700,000 distinct CDR3 sequences, with roughly 15% found just once. Sequenced: blood. The source of these receptors is a woman aged 25 to 39 with Graves' hyperthyroidism.

For this clonotype: This may come from a read error, since a much larger clone is one base off. V is TRBV2 and J is TRBJ1-1; D may be TRBD1 (6 bases). Per the germline V gene, CDR1 is SNHLY and CDR2 is FYNNEI. CDR3 size: 13 residues. CDR3: CASSDRRGTQAFF. CDR3 coding DNA: TGTGCCAGTTCAGACAGGCGGGGCACTCAAGCTTTCTTT.

With regard to this clonotype: A much bigger clone sits one base away, suggesting this may be a read error. V gene TRBV11-1 combines with J gene TRBJ2-3; 9 positions agree with TRBD1. CDR1 is SGHAT, CDR2 FQDESV, per germline (reference sequence). The CDR3 contains 16 residues. The CDR3 sequence is CASSRGQGAFTDMQYF. The DNA of the CDR3 is TGTGCCAGCAGCCGGGGACAGGGTGCCTTCACAGATATGCAGTATTTT. Drawing the rest from reference TRBV11-1 and TRBJ2-3, the complete variable domain is EAEVAQSPRYKITEKSQAVAFWCDPISGHATLYWYRQILGQGPELLVQFQDESVVDDSQLPKDRFSAERLKGVDSTLKIQPAELGDSAMYLCASSRGQGAFTDMQYFGPGTRLTVL.

This clonotype was detected many times. DNA of the CDR3: TGTGCCAGCAGTGCCCGGGGGGGCGAGCAGTTCTTC. Protein: CASSARGGEQFF. The chain couples TRBV6-1 to TRBJ2-1, with 8 bases identical to TRBD2. Germline values: CDR1 MNHNS, CDR2 SASEGT. Unmatched junction bases numbered 3, after V lost 4 bases and J lost 10 bases. This CDR3 has 12 amino acids.

The chain is built from TRBV24-1 and TRBJ2-1, with 11 bases lining up with TRBD1. Trimming removed 4 bases from V and 6 bases from J; junction bases left unmatched: 7. This CDR3 is built from 16 residues. Germline loops: CDR1 KGHDR, CDR2 SFDVKD. CDR3: CATSDLGQGVRNEQFF. Written as DNA, the CDR3 is TGTGCCACCAGTGACCTGGGACAGGGGGTTCGCAATGAGCAGTTCTTC.

This clonotype was recorded at least ten times. This chain joins TRBV2 and TRBJ2-7, with unresolved D. The CDR3 has 15 amino acids. V was shortened by 7 bases and J by 0 bases, with 16 bases between the two germline ends. Germline V gene lookup returns CDR1 SNHLY and CDR2 FYNNEI. CDR3 in DNA: TGTGCCAGCACCCTCGACGGGCAGTTCTCCTACGAGCAGTACTTC. It is translated as CASTLDGQFSYEQYF.

J is TRBJ2-7 and V is TRBV20-1; TRBD2 agrees at 8 bases. V lost 1 base, J lost 1 base, and 6 bases stayed unmatched. This CDR3 is 15 amino acids long. Germline-derived CDR1 and CDR2 are DFQATT and SNEGSKA (reference sequence). The CDR3 is CSARGPAGVSYEQYF. CDR3 DNA: TGCAGTGCTAGAGGGCCAGCGGGAGTATCCTACGAGCAGTACTTC.

The table lists this clonotype with many counts. The chain links TRBV7-9 to TRBJ2-3; a possible D gene is TRBD1 (7 bases). Looked up from germline, CDR1 is SEHNR and CDR2 is FQNEAQ (reference sequence). The CDR3 length is 15 residues. V gave up 3 bases and J gave up 3 bases, with 13 bases separating them. This chain's CDR3 is CASSFRGEMTDTQYF. CDR3 nucleotide sequence: TGTGCCAGCAGCTTCAGGGGGGAAATGACAGATACGCAGTATTTT. Full variable domain (missing parts from reference TRBV7-9 and TRBJ2-3): DTGVSQNPRHKITKRGQNVTFRCDPISEHNRLYWYRQTLGQGPEFLTYFQNEAQLEKSRLLSDRFSAERPKGSFSTLEIQRTEQGDSAMYLCASSFRGEMTDTQYFGPGTRLTVL.

In its sample, this clonotype was seen many times. This chain connects TRBV12-3 or TRBV12-4 to TRBJ2-7, with a tentative D call TRBD2 (5 bases). The V end was cut by 1 base, the J end by 0 bases, with 7 bases between. The CDR3 has 14 residues. For the CDR3, the DNA is TGTGCCAGCAGTTTAGGCGGGCACTCCTACGAGCAGTACTTC. This translates into CASSLGGHSYEQYF.

This clonotype showed up many times. The chain carries TRBV20-1 and TRBJ1-5, with 10 bases aligning to TRBD1. This CDR3 contains 13 residues. The J segment lost 7 bases and the V segment lost 5 bases, leaving 5 bases of the junction unmatched. The V gene's germline CDR1 is DFQATT and CDR2 SNEGSKA (reference sequence). The CDR3 DNA reads TGCAGTGCTGACAGGGGGCGCGGGCAGCCCCAGCATTTT. Residues: CSADRGRGQPQHF.

The chain is built from TRBV10-3 and TRBJ2-7; 7 bases map to TRBD2. CDR3 length: 15 residues. J gave up 3 bases and V 0 bases, and 5 bases lay outside the gene matches. Germline V gene sequence: CDR1 ENHRY, CDR2 SYGVKD. The CDR3, as DNA: TGTGCCATCAGTGAGTCTCAGGGAGGGGTCTACGAGCAGTACTTC. Amino acids: CAISESQGGVYEQYF.

The genes are TRBV15 and TRBJ2-1; D might be TRBD1 (6 bases). Germline lookup yields CDR1 LNHNV and CDR2 YYDKDF (reference sequence). Trimming cost V 2 bases and J 4 bases, with 15 bases left between them. The CDR3 contains 16 residues. CDR3 in amino acids: CATSRLLGGRYNEQFF. The DNA for the CDR3 is TGTGCCACCAGCAGACTACTTGGGGGCAGATACAATGAGCAGTTCTTC.

The chain has TRBV4-2 and TRBJ2-7, with D tentatively TRBD2 (6 bases). Trimming took off 2 bases at V and 2 bases at J, with 13 bases between the two ends. The CDR3 is 15 amino acids. Germline values: CDR1 LGHNA, CDR2 YNFKEQ. The CDR3 spells CASSQIGAGTYEQYF. The CDR3 nucleotides are TGTGCCAGCAGCCAAATAGGGGCGGGAACCTACGAGCAGTACTTC.

Regarding this clonotype: The germline gene is not matched at one end of the junction; a read error may be the cause. This chain links TRBV12-5 with TRBJ2-7, with TRBD2 identical over 7 bases. Germline V gene sequence: CDR1 LGHNT, CDR2 FRNRAP. The CDR3 contains 17 residues. CDR3 nucleotides: TGTGTTAGTGGCCCGGGCCCAAGCCAGGGACTAACATACGAGCAGTACTTC. It translates to CVSGPGPSQGLTYEQYF. Filled out from reference TRBV12-5 and TRBJ2-7, the complete variable domain reads DARVTQTPRHKVTEMGQEVTMRCQPILGHNTVFWYRQTMMQGLELLAYFRNRAPLDDSGMPKDRFSAEMPDATLATLKIQPSEPRDSAVYFCVSGPGPSQGLTYEQYFGPGTRLTVT.

The rearrangement links TRBV7-9 to TRBJ2-7; 9 bases map to TRBD2. CDR3 length: 16 amino acids. J was trimmed by 1 base and V by 2 bases; bases with no gene match: 6. CDR1 is SEHNR and CDR2 is FQNEAQ in the germline V gene (reference sequence). CDR3 coding DNA: TGTGCCAGCAGCTTACTAGCGGGAAGTCTTTCCTACGAGCAGTACTTC. Protein product: CASSLLAGSLSYEQYF.

This clonotype was observed a few times. The V and J genes are TRBV12-3 or TRBV12-4 and TRBJ2-1; D is uncertain. CDR3 length equals 15 residues. Trimming took 7 bases from V and 5 from J, leaving 18 bases between them. The CDR3 sequence: CASTSEPRKHNEQFF. The CDR3 coding sequence is TGTGCCAGCACGTCGGAACCGAGAAAACACAATGAGCAGTTCTTC.

This rearrangement joins TRBV7-3 to TRBJ2-1; D is undetermined. Germline values: CDR1 SGHTA, CDR2 FQGTGA. V was clipped by 2 bases and J by 6 bases, with 11 bases between them. The CDR3 totals 14 residues. The CDR3 protein is CASSLLHSSNEQFF. Here the CDR3 DNA reads TGTGCCAGCAGCTTATTGCATAGTAGCAATGAGCAGTTCTTC.

This clonotype was found a few times. V gene TRBV25-1 combines with J gene TRBJ1-2; 9 nucleotides match TRBD1. The V gene's germline CDR1 is MGHDK and CDR2 SYGVNS. This CDR3 is built from 16 residues. The V gene end was trimmed by 2 bases and the J gene end by 10 bases; junction bases not matched to a gene: 14. CDR3 residues: CASSEPYAGDREYYTF. The CDR3 DNA is TGTGCCAGCAGTGAACCCTATGCCGGGGACAGGGAGTACTACACCTTC.

This clonotype has a count of ten or more. The rearrangement uses TRBV27 and TRBJ1-1, with D perhaps matching TRBD1 (6 bases). This CDR3 is built from 13 residues. The germline gives CDR1 MNHEY, CDR2 SMNVEV (reference sequence). Trimming shortened V by 6 bases and J by 4 bases, and 12 bases separated the two germline ends. The DNA of the CDR3 is TGTGCCAGCAGCTTAGGGGGGGCCACTGAAGCTTTCTTT. Translating it yields CASSLGGATEAFF.

The chain is built from TRBV6-5 and TRBJ2-2; D possibly corresponds to TRBD1 (5 bases). The CDR3 extends over 16 amino acids. V lost 0 bases and J lost 1, with 9 bases in between. Germline V gene lookup returns CDR1 MNHEY and CDR2 SVGAGI. The CDR3, as DNA: TGTGCCAGCAGTTACTCGTTTACAGGGAACACCGGGGAGCTGTTTTTT. This translates into CASSYSFTGNTGELFF.

This clonotype was detected many times. The chain is built from TRBV9 and TRBJ2-1; 7 bases match TRBD1. CDR3 length equals 14 residues. The J segment lost 4 bases and the V segment lost 4 bases, leaving 5 bases of the junction unmatched. Germline V lookup: CDR1 SGDLS, CDR2 YYNGEE. The CDR3 loop reads CASSTPRGYNEQFF. CDR3 DNA sequence: TGTGCCAGCAGCACCCCCAGGGGGTACAATGAGCAGTTCTTC. Filled out from reference TRBV9 and TRBJ2-1, the complete variable domain reads DSGVTQTPKHLITATGQRVTLRCSPRSGDLSVYWYQQSLDQGLQFLIQYYNGEERAKGNILERFSAQQFPDLHSELNLSSLELGDSALYFCASSTPRGYNEQFFGPGTRLTVL.

This clonotype was picked up many times. The chain joins TRBV12-3 or TRBV12-4 to TRBJ2-4, with TRBD2 matching over 7 bases. The V segment lost 6 bases and the J segment 5 bases; nucleotides outside the gene matches: 4. The CDR3 has 13 amino acids. CDR3 DNA: TGTGCCAGCAGGGAACTAGCGCAAAACATTCAGTACTTC. This gives the protein CASRELAQNIQYF.

Points on this clonotype: This may stem from a read error, because a much larger clone lies one nucleotide away. The chain combines TRBV6-5 with TRBJ2-2; 10 bases are a match to TRBD1. Germline CDR1 reads MNHEY; CDR2 reads SVGAGI. This CDR3 spans 16 amino acids. V was pared by 4 bases and J by 6 bases, with 8 bases of the junction left unmatched. CDR3 sequence reads: CASSCARTGGSGELFF. In nucleotides, the CDR3 is TGTGCCAGCAGTTGCGCCCGGACAGGGGGTTCCGGGGAGCTGTTTTTT.

This sequence joins TRBV7-8 and TRBJ2-1; D remains ambiguous. CDR1 and CDR2 from the germline V gene are SGHVS and FQNEAQ. The CDR3 has 13 residues. Trimming took off 0 bases at V and 8 bases at J, with 8 bases between the two ends. DNA of the CDR3: TGTGCCAGCAGCTTAGCTAGGATTGATGAGCAGTTCTTC. It codes for CASSLARIDEQFF.

At least ten counts were recorded for this clonotype. This sequence joins TRBV27 and TRBJ2-1, with a tentative D call TRBD1 (5 bases). Germline-derived CDR1 and CDR2 are MNHEY and SMNVEV (reference sequence). This CDR3 comprises 15 residues. V was clipped by 0 bases and J by 2 bases, with 8 bases between them. The CDR3 nucleotides are TGTGCCAGCAGTTTATCGGGGCCGACCTACAATGAGCAGTTCTTC. Translating gives CASSLSGPTYNEQFF.

This clonotype appeared many times. The rearrangement links TRBV5-8 to TRBJ1-1; weak D call: TRBD1 (6 bases). The V end was cut by 3 bases, the J end by 10 bases, with 13 bases between. From germline, CDR1 is SGHTS and CDR2 YDEGEE. The CDR3 contains 12 residues. The CDR3 nucleotides are TGTGCCAGCAGCTACGCGGGGGCGCGAGCTTTCTTT. Its translation is CASSYAGARAFF. The full variable domain, in which reference TRBV5-8 and TRBJ1-1 provide the parts outside the CDR3, is EAGVTQSPTHLIKTRGQQATLRCSPISGHTSVYWYQQALGLGLQFLLWYDEGEERNRGNFPPRFSGRQFPNYSSELNVNALELEDSALYLCASSYAGARAFFGQGTRLTVV.

This clonotype was recorded many times. This chain connects TRBV3-1 to TRBJ2-3; D is possibly TRBD2 (6 bases). Per the germline V gene, CDR1 is LGHDT and CDR2 is YNNKEL (reference sequence). The CDR3 is 15 residues long. V shed 1 base and J shed 6 bases, with 14 bases lying between them. CDR3 in amino acids: CASSQGYGSGDTQYF. CDR3 nucleotides: TGTGCCAGCAGCCAAGGGTACGGGAGCGGGGATACGCAGTATTTT.